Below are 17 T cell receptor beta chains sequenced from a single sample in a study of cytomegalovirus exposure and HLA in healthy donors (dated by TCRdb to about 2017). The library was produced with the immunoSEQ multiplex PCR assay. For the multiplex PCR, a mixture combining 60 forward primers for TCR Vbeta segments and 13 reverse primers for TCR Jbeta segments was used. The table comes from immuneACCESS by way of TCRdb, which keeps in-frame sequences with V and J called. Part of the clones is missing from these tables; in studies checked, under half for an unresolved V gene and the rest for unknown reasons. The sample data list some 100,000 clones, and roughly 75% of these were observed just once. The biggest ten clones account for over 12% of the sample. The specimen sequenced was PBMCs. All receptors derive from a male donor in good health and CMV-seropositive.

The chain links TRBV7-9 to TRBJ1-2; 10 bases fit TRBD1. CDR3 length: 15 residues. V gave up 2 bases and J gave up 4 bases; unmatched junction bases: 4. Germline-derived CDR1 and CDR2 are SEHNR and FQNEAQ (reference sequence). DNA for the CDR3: TGTGCCAGCAGCTTATCTCGGACAGGGGGCTATGGCTACACCTTC. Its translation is CASSLSRTGGYGYTF.

CDR3 residues: CASTPPGGRGDTQYF. For the CDR3, the DNA is TGTGCCAGTACCCCTCCCGGGGGGCGTGGAGATACGCAGTATTTT. This chain uses TRBV19 with TRBJ2-3; D possibly corresponds to TRBD2 (7 bases). V was trimmed by 7 bases and J by 5 bases, leaving 19 bases between them. Germline CDR1 is LNHDA and CDR2 is SQIVND (reference sequence). The CDR3 has 15 amino acids.

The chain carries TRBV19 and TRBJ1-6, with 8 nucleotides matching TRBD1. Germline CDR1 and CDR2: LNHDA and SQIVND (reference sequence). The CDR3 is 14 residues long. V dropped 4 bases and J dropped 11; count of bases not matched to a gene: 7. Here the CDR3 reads CASSTDRATTPLHF. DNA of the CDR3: TGTGCCAGTAGTACGGACAGGGCAACGACACCCCTCCACTTT.

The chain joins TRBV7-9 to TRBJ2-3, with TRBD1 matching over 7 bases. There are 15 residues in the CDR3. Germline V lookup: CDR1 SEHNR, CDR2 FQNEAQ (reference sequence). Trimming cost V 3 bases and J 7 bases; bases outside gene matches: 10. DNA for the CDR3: TGTGCCAGCAGCTTTAGGGGGCGAATCACCTATACGCAGTATTTT. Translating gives CASSFRGRITYTQYF.

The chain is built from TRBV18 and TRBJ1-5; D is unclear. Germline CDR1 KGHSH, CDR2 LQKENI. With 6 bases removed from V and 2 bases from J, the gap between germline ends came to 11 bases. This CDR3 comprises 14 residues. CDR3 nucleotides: TGTGCCAGCTCCGACCTCGGGGGCAATCAGCCCCAGCATTTT. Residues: CASSDLGGNQPQHF.

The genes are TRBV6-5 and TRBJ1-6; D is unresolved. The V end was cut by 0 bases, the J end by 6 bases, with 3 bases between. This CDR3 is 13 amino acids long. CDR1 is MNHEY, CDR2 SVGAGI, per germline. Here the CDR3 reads CASSYSLNSPLHF. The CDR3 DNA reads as TGTGCCAGCAGTTACTCACTTAATTCACCCCTCCACTTT.

CDR3 DNA sequence: TGTGCCAGTGGGGGGGGAGGCTACGAGCAGTACTTC. Amino acid sequence: CASGGGGYEQYF. The V call is TRBV7-9, the J call TRBJ2-7; 7 bases are a match to TRBD2. V was pared by 9 bases and J by 3 bases, with 5 bases of the junction left unmatched. CDR1 is SEHNR, CDR2 FQNEAQ, per germline (reference sequence). This CDR3 has 12 residues.

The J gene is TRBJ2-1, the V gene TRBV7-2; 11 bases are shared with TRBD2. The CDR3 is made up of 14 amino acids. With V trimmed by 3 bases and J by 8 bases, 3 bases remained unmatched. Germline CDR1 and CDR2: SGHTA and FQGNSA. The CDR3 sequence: CASSFSGGAHEQFF. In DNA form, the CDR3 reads TGTGCCAGCAGCTTTAGCGGGGGGGCCCATGAGCAGTTCTTC.

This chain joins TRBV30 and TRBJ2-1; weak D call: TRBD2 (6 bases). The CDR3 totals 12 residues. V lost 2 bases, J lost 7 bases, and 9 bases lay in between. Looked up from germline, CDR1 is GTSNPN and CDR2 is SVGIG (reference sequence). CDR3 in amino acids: CAWSRGENEQFF. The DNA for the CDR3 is TGTGCCTGGAGTCGCGGGGAAAATGAGCAGTTCTTC.

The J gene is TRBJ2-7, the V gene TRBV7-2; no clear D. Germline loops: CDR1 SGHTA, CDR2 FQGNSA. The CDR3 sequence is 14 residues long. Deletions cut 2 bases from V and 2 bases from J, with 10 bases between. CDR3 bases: TGTGCCAGCAGCTTACGAACGGTACCCTACGAGCAGTACTTC. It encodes CASSLRTVPYEQYF.

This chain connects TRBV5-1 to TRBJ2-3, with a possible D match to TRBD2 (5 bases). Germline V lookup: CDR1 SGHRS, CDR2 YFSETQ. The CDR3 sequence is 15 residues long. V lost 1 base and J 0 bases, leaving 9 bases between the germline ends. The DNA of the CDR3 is TGCGCCAGCAGCTTGTACGGGGATAGCACAGATACGCAGTATTTT. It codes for CASSLYGDSTDTQYF.

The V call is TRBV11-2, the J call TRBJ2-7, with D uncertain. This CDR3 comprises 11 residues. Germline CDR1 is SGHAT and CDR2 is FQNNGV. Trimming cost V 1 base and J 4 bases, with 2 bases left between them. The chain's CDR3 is CASSLAYEQYF. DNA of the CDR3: TGTGCCAGCAGCTTAGCGTACGAGCAGTACTTC. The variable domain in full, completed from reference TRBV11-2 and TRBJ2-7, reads EAGVAQSPRYKIIEKRQSVAFWCNPISGHATLYWYQQILGQGPKLLIQFQNNGVVDDSQLPKDRFSAERLKGVDSTLKIQPAKLEDSAVYLCASSLAYEQYFGPGTRLTVT.

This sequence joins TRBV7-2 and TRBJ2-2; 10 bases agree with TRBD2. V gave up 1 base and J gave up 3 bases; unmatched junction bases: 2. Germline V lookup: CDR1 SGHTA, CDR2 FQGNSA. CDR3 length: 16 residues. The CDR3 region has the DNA TGTGCCAGCAGCTTAGTAGCGGGGGGTGACACCGGGGAGCTGTTTTTT. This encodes CASSLVAGGDTGELFF.

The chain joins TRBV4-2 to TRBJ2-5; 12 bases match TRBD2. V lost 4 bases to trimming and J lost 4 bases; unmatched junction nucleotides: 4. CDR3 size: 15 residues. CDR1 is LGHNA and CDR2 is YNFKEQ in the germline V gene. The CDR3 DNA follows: TGTGCCAGCAGCCGCACTAGCGGGGGGTTAGAGACCCAGTACTTC. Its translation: CASSRTSGGLETQYF.

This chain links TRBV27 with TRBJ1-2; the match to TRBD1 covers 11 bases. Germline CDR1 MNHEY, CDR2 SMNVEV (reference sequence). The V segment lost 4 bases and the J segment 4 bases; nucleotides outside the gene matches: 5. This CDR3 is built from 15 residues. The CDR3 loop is CASSSRTGGTYGYTF. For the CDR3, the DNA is TGTGCCAGCAGTTCGCGGACAGGGGGCACCTATGGCTACACCTTC.

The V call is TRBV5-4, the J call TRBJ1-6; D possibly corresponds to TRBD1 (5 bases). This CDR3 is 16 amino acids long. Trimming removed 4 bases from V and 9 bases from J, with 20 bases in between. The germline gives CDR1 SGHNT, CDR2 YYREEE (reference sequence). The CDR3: CASSPGQGVLGSPLHF. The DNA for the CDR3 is TGTGCCAGCAGCCCGGGCCAGGGCGTCCTTGGTTCACCCCTCCACTTT. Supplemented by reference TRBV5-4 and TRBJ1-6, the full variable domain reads ETGVTQSPTHLIKTRGQQVTLRCSSQSGHNTVSWYQQALGQGPQFIFQYYREEENGRGNFPPRFSGLQFPNYSSELNVNALELDDSALYLCASSPGQGVLGSPLHFGNGTRLTVT.

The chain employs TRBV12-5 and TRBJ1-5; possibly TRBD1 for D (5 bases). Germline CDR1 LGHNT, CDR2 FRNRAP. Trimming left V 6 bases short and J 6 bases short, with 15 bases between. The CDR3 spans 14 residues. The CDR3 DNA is TGTGCTAGTGGCCTGACAGCGGGGTTTCAGCCCCAGCATTTT. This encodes CASGLTAGFQPQHF.